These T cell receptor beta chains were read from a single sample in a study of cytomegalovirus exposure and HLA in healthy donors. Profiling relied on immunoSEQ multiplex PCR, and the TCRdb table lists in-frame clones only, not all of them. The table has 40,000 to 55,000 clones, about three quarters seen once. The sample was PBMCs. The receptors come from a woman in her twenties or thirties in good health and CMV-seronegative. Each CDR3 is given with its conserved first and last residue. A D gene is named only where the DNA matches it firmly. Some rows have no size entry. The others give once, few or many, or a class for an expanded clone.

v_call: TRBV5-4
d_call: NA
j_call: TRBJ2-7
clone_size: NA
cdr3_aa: CASRQGESYEQYF
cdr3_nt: TGTGCCAGCAGACAGGGAGAATCCTACGAGCAGTACTTC

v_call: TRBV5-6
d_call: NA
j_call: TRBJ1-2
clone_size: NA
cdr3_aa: CASSLDRTYGYTF
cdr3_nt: TGTGCCAGCAGCTTAGACAGAACCTATGGCTACACCTTC

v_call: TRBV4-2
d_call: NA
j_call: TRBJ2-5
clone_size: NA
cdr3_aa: CASGRSMETQYF
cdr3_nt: TGTGCCAGCGGGAGAAGCATGGAGACCCAGTACTTC

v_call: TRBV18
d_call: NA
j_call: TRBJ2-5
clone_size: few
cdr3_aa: CASSSDPAGTQYF
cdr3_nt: TGTGCCAGCTCATCAGACCCGGCGGGGACCCAGTACTTC

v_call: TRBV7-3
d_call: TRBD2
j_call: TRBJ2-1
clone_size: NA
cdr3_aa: CASSNGREPYNEQFF
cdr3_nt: TGTGCCAGCAGCAACGGGAGGGAGCCCTACAATGAGCAGTTCTTC

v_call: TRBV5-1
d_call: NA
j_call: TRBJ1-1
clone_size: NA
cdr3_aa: CASRLVINEAFF
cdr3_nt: TGCGCCAGCAGATTGGTCATCAATGAAGCTTTCTTT

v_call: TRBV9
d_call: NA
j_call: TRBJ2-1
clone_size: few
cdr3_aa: CASSFDMAEQFF
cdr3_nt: TGTGCCAGCAGCTTCGATATGGCTGAGCAGTTCTTC

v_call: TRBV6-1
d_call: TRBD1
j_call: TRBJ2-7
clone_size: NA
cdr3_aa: CASSEGQEPYEQYF
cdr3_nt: TGTGCCAGCAGTGAGGGACAGGAGCCGTACGAGCAGTACTTC

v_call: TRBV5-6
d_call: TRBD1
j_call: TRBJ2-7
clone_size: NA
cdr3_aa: CASSRTGAYEQYF
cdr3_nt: TGTGCCAGCAGCCGGACAGGTGCCTACGAGCAGTACTTC

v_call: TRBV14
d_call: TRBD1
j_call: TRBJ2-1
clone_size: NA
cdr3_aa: CASSPQEGGLEFF
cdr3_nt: TGTGCCAGCAGCCCCCAGGAAGGGGGCTTGGAGTTCTTC

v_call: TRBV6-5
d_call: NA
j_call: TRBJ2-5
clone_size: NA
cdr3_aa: CASSSGARETQYF
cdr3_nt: TGTGCCAGCAGTTCTGGGGCTCGGGAGACCCAGTACTTC

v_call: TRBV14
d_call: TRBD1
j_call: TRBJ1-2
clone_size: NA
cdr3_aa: CASSPGTVGGYTF
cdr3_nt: TGTGCCAGCAGCCCCGGGACAGTCGGTGGCTACACCTTC

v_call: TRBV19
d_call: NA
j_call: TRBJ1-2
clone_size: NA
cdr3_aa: CASRAADYGYTF
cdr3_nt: TGTGCCAGTAGGGCGGCCGACTATGGCTACACCTTC

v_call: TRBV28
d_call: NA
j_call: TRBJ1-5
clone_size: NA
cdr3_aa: CASSPPAGHQPQHF
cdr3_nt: TGTGCCAGCAGTCCCCCTGCAGGGCATCAGCCCCAGCATTTT